The rows below give T cell receptor beta chains drawn from one sample of a study of cytomegalovirus exposure and HLA in healthy donors. Sequencing used immunoSEQ multiplex PCR; TCRdb keeps in-frame clones, though not all of them. Found here are 150,000 to 200,000 clones, around three quarters of them singletons; the top ten hold 1.5% to 2%. Sequencing was done on a sample of PBMCs. The receptors come from a man under 40 in good health and CMV-seronegative. Both conserved end residues are part of each CDR3. The D gene is left open where the match is weak. Where a row states a size, it is once, few, many or the class of an expanded clone; other rows omit it.

v_call	clone_size	d_call	j_call	cdr3_nt	cdr3_aa
TRBV19	.	.	TRBJ1-1	TGTGCCAGTAGTATAGTTCCCGGGAACACTGAAGCTTTCTTT	CASSIVPGNTEAFF
TRBV11-2	.	.	TRBJ2-7	TGTGCCAGCAGCTTAGGACAGACCTATGAGCAGTACTTC	CASSLGQTYEQYF
TRBV7-9	.	.	TRBJ2-3	TGTGCCAGCAGCCCCTCGGGGGCAGATACGCAGTATTTT	CASSPSGADTQYF
TRBV11-3	.	TRBD1	TRBJ1-1	TGTGCCAGCAGCCTTGGGACAGACACTGAAGCTTTCTTT	CASSLGTDTEAFF
TRBV6-5	.	TRBD2	TRBJ2-7	TGTGCCAGCAGTGCTATAGCGGGAGCTACCTACGAGCAGTACTTC	CASSAIAGATYEQYF
TRBV19	.	.	TRBJ2-2	.	CASTSGLYAGELFF
TRBV5-1	few	TRBD2	TRBJ2-7	TGCGCCAGCAGCCGGGAGGGCACTAGCGGAGGACCCTACGAGCAGTACTTC	CASSREGTSGGPYEQYF
TRBV7-6	.	.	TRBJ1-6	TGTGCCAGCAGCTTAAGGGGTCCCCATAATTCACCCCTCCACTTT	CASSLRGPHNSPLHF
TRBV27	.	TRBD1	TRBJ2-3	TGTGCCAGCAGTTTACTCGGACAGGTAGACACGCAGTATTTT	CASSLLGQVDTQYF
TRBV6-5	.	.	TRBJ2-7	TGTGCCAGCAGCGACACAAGGTGGTACCAGTACTTC	CASSDTRWYQYF
TRBV9	.	.	TRBJ1-3	TGTGCCAGCAGCCCCCGCGGGGGTACTGGAAACACCATATATTTT	CASSPRGGTGNTIYF
TRBV6-1	.	TRBD1	TRBJ2-7	TGTGCCAGCAGTGCAGGGGGAACAAAGACCTACGAGCAGTACTTC	CASSAGGTKTYEQYF
TRBV29-1	.	TRBD1	TRBJ1-1	TGCAGCGTTTATTTAGACAGGGGAGGCACTGAAGCTTTCTTT	CSVYLDRGGTEAFF
TRBV19	.	TRBD1	TRBJ2-1	TGTGCCAGTAGTATAATAACAGGGGCAGGGTCCTACAATGAGCAGTTCTTC	CASSIITGAGSYNEQFF
TRBV6-1	.	.	TRBJ1-1	TGTGCCAGCAGTGAAGCGCGGGCAGCTGAAGCTTTCTTT	CASSEARAAEAFF
TRBV14	.	.	TRBJ1-2	TGTGCCAGCAGGCATTCGGGGGACCGCACTCATGGCTACACCTTC	CASRHSGDRTHGYTF
TRBV19	.	.	TRBJ1-1	TGTGCCAGTAGTGGTCACAGGGTGGGGAACACTGAAGCTTTCTTT	CASSGHRVGNTEAFF
TRBV6-4	.	TRBD2	TRBJ2-1	TGTGCCAGCAGTGCCCCGCCTACTAGCGGGAGGTCCTACAATGAGCAGTTCTTC	CASSAPPTSGRSYNEQFF
TRBV10-1	.	TRBD2	TRBJ2-6	TGCGCCAGCAGTCCCCCCGGGGGGGTCGGGTCTGGGGCCAACGTCCTGACTTTC	CASSPPGGVGSGANVLTF
TRBV28	few	.	TRBJ1-1	TGTGCCAGCGGCTCTGGAGCCATGAACACTGAAGCTTTCTTT	CASGSGAMNTEAFF
TRBV6-5	.	.	TRBJ2-7	TGTGCCAGCAGTTACTCATTGTGGGGGCAAGGGTACGAGCAGTACTTC	CASSYSLWGQGYEQYF
TRBV27	.	.	TRBJ2-5	TGTGCCAGCAGTTTAACGGTAAAAGAGACCCAGTACTTC	CASSLTVKETQYF
TRBV4-2	.	.	TRBJ2-6	TGTGCCAGCAGCCACCCAGATTCTGGGGCCAACGTCCTGACTTTC	CASSHPDSGANVLTF
TRBV1	.	.	TRBJ2-3	TGCACCAGCAGCCAAGATGCGGGGGCGGGGGGAACAGATACGCAGTATTTT	CTSSQDAGAGGTDTQYF
TRBV29-1	few	.	TRBJ2-5	TGCAGCGTTGTGAGCCACAGATTACAAGAGACCCAGTACTTC	CSVVSHRLQETQYF
TRBV7-3	few	TRBD2	TRBJ2-3	TGTGCCAGCAGCTTAACCGCGGGAGGGCCGGATACGCAGTATTTT	CASSLTAGGPDTQYF
TRBV5-4	.	TRBD1	TRBJ2-5	TGTGCCAGCAGCTTGGCAGGGGGCGAGACCCAGTACTTC	CASSLAGGETQYF